This TCR beta chain was sequenced for a study of cytomegalovirus exposure and HLA in healthy donors. Study-wide results and caveats: TRBV6-2, TRBV6-3 and other indistinguishable V segments were excluded. Most likely, a cluster of highly shared sequence variants arose as a sequencing artifact. Roughly uniform depth of sequencing across donors was assumed in presence/absence analyses.

Both 60 Vbeta primers and 13 Jbeta primers went into the PCR. Original processing notes: Some 80 million unique TCR beta chains, 9 million to 11 million shared, were counted in a later analysis. Measured with immunoSEQ multiplex PCR; TCRdb has only the in-frame clones, and not every one. V and J calls and clone size follow that table, whereas D and trimming were derived from the DNA. This table holds tens of thousands of clones, around three quarters found once. CDR3 size: 15 residues. V shed 7 bases, J shed 4 bases, and the junction held 10 bases outside the gene matches. Germline lookup yields CDR1 MNHEY and CDR2 SVGAGI. With respect to this clone: Its antigen is unidentified.

The sequenced sample was PBMCs. This clonotype was obtained from a woman in her fifties or sixties in good health and CMV-seropositive. The genes are TRBV6-5 and TRBJ1-3; 7 bases are shared with TRBD1. The chain's CDR3 is CASTDRNRGGNTIYF. The DNA for the CDR3 is TGTGCCAGCACCGACCGGAACAGGGGAGGAAACACCATATATTTT.